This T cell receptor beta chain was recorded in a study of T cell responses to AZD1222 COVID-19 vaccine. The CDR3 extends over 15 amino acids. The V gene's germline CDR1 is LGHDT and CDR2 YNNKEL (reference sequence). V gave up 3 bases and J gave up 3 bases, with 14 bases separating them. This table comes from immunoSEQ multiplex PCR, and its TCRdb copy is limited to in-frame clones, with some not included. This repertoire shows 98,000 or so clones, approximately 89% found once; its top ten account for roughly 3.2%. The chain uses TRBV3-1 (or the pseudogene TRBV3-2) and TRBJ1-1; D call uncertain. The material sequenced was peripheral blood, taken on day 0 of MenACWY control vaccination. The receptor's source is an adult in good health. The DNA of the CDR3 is TGTGCCAGCAGCCAGGGAGGTGGGTCGGACACTGAAGCTTTCTTT. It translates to CASSQGGGSDTEAFF.